This is a list of T cell receptor beta chains from one sample in a study of blood T cell repertoires in COVID-19. Generated by immunoSEQ multiplex PCR, the TCRdb table keeps only in-frame clones and is missing some. The sample has some 30,000 clones; approximately 90% are singletons. Specimen: peripheral blood. Every receptor here comes from a man in his sixties with active COVID-19. The CDR3 runs from the conserved cysteine through the conserved F or W. Each record gives: D gene, J gene, clone size, V gene, CDR3 protein, CDR3 DNA. A D gene is named only where the DNA matches it firmly. Part of the rows lack a size; the others show once, few, many or a class for expanded clones.

TRBD1 TRBJ2-3 - TRBV19 CASSLGQAVDTQYF TGTGCCAGTAGTCTAGGACAGGCCGTCGATACGCAGTATTTT
- TRBJ2-7 - TRBV5-1 CASSFSGSYEQYF TGCGCCAGCAGCTTTAGTGGCTCCTACGAGCAGTACTTC
TRBD1 TRBJ2-7 - TRBV7-7 CASLPGQGACEQYF TGTGCTAGCCTTCCCGGACAGGGGGCTTGCGAGCAGTACTTC
TRBD1 TRBJ1-1 - TRBV5-6 CASSFYRDRGFLAFF TGTGCCAGCAGCTTTTATAGGGACAGGGGGTTTTTGGCTTTCTTT
- TRBJ1-5 - TRBV30 CAWSVRGLSNQPQHF TGTGCCTGGAGTGTACGCGGACTGAGCAATCAGCCCCAGCATTTT
TRBD1 TRBJ2-5 - TRBV19 CASSTGTGRGKTQYF TGTGCCAGTAGTACTGGGACAGGCCGGGGGAAGACCCAGTACTTC
- TRBJ2-7 - TRBV5-1 CASSPQTGSQSVQYF TGCGCCAGCAGCCCACAGACAGGCTCCCAGTCGGTGCAGTACTTC
TRBD1 TRBJ1-2 - TRBV5-5 CASSLGQGRGPPYGYTF TGTGCCAGCAGCCTCGGACAGGGTAGGGGACCCCCCTATGGCTACACCTTC
- TRBJ1-1 - TRBV6-2/TRBV6-3 CASSTWEGDTEAFF TGTGCCAGCAGTACCTGGGAGGGGGACACTGAAGCTTTCTTT
- TRBJ1-2 few TRBV9 CASSVDRERGFYGYTF TGTGCCAGCAGCGTAGACAGGGAAAGGGGGTTTTATGGCTACACCTTC
- TRBJ2-1 - TRBV7-2 CASSSIRGRAYNEQFF TGTGCCAGCAGCTCTATCCGGGGAAGGGCCTACAATGAGCAGTTCTTC
TRBD1 TRBJ1-2 - TRBV2 CASSRQGSYGYTF TGTGCCAGCAGTCGACAGGGTTCCTATGGCTACACCTTC
TRBD1 TRBJ2-7 - TRBV7-9 CASSSRTGSGEQYF TGTGCCAGCAGCTCCAGGACAGGGTCGGGCGAGCAGTACTTC
- TRBJ2-7 - TRBV19 CASSETGGQSEQYF TGTGCCAGTAGCGAGACAGGAGGACAGAGCGAGCAGTACTTC